These 28 T cell receptor beta chains came from one sample sequenced in a study of Graves' ophthalmopathy and Graves' hyperthyroidism. Transcripts of RNA were the source for amplifying TCR beta CDR3 regions. Second-round multiplex PCR followed a first-round RT-PCR using HTBI primers. MiXCR was run by TCRdb on the multiplex PCR reads, yielding one entry per CDR3 protein. The sample carries some 750,000 distinct CDR3 sequences, 40% recorded once. The source material was peripheral blood. These receptors all come from an adult man with Graves' ophthalmopathy.

The genes are TRBV9 and TRBJ2-7; weak D call: TRBD2 (5 bases). The V gene's germline CDR1 is SGDLS and CDR2 YYNGEE. V lost 2 bases and J lost 2, with 17 bases in between. The CDR3 totals 16 residues. CDR3 bases: TGTGCCAGCAGCGTCAACGACGGACTGGGTACCTACGAGCAGTACTTC. Protein product: CASSVNDGLGTYEQYF.

This clonotype was detected many times. This chain uses TRBV12-3 or TRBV12-4 with TRBJ1-1; D is ambiguous. The CDR3 has 14 residues. The V and J ends lost 6 bases and 1 base respectively, with 12 bases between them. The CDR3: CASSRIGQNTEAFF. The DNA for the CDR3 is TGTGCCAGCAGCCGGATCGGCCAGAACACTGAAGCTTTCTTT.

On this clonotype: This clone may be a read error of a much larger clone one base away. The chain couples TRBV29-1 to TRBJ1-5; maybe TRBD1 (5 bases). The germline CDR1 and CDR2 sequences are SQVTM and ANQGSEA. Trimming removed 6 bases from V and 4 bases from J, with 16 bases in between. The CDR3 is 14 amino acids. The CDR3 protein is CSVGGDGQNQPQHF. The CDR3 DNA follows: TGCAGCGTGGGGGGGGACGGGCAAAATCAGCCCCAGCATTTT.

The genes are TRBV25-1 and TRBJ2-5; D not resolved. The CDR3 spans 13 residues. V gave up 5 bases and J gave up 5 bases, with 12 bases separating them. CDR1 and CDR2 from the germline V gene are MGHDK and SYGVNS. In DNA form, the CDR3 reads TGTGCCAGCAGTAGTCGGACCTGGGAGACCCAGTACTTC. Protein sequence: CASSSRTWETQYF.

The table lists this clonotype with a few counts. V is TRBV6-1 and J is TRBJ1-1, with D unresolved. From germline, CDR1 is MNHNS and CDR2 SASEGT. The CDR3 contains 15 residues. Trimming removed 5 bases at V and 0 bases at J, with 13 bases between. This CDR3 is CASSLSQEMNTEAFF. CDR3 DNA: TGTGCCAGCAGTTTGAGTCAGGAGATGAACACTGAAGCTTTCTTT.

In its sample, this clonotype was seen a few times. The chain recombines TRBV19 with TRBJ1-2; D call uncertain. Germline V gives CDR1 LNHDA, CDR2 SQIVND (reference sequence). V was trimmed by 5 bases and J by 8 bases, leaving 15 bases between them. This CDR3 region has 13 residues. CDR3 nucleotides: TGTGCCAGTAGTCCGGAGGGAAGGAACGGCTACACCTTC. Its translation: CASSPEGRNGYTF.

In this sample, this clonotype turned up a few times. The gene calls are TRBV5-1 and TRBJ2-5; TRBD1 matches 9 bases. The V and J ends lost 1 base and 6 bases, in that order; junction bases with no gene match: 7. This CDR3 spans 15 amino acids. CDR1 and CDR2 from the germline V gene are SGHRS and YFSETQ. CDR3 protein: CASSLNRGRGKTQYF. The CDR3 nucleotides read TGCGCCAGCAGCTTGAACAGGGGGCGAGGGAAGACCCAGTACTTC.

The chain links TRBV7-2 to TRBJ2-7; maybe TRBD1 (5 bases). The V and J ends lost 5 bases and 3 bases respectively, with 14 bases between them. CDR1 and CDR2 (germline): SGHTA, FQGNSA. The CDR3 runs 14 residues. The DNA for the CDR3 is TGTGCCAGCAGCCTTACAGGAGCTCACTACGAGCAGTACTTC. Translating gives CASSLTGAHYEQYF.

This rearrangement joins TRBV10-3 to TRBJ2-2; 9 positions match TRBD1. The CDR3 covers 15 residues. The V and J ends lost 10 bases and 2 bases, in that order; junction bases with no gene match: 8. Germline V gives CDR1 ENHRY, CDR2 SYGVKD. The CDR3 reads CATTEQGANTGELFF. The CDR3 region has the DNA TGTGCCACTACGGAACAGGGGGCAAACACCGGGGAGCTGTTTTTT.

This clonotype was recorded at least ten times. The chain links TRBV14 to TRBJ2-6; 9 positions match TRBD1. This CDR3 contains 16 residues. J lost 4 bases, V lost 4 bases, and 5 bases had no gene match. Germline V lookup: CDR1 SGHDN, CDR2 FVKESK. DNA of the CDR3: TGTGCCAGCAGCCCGACAGGGGGTGGAGGGGCCAACGTCCTGACTTTC. Amino acid sequence: CASSPTGGGGANVLTF.

This clonotype came up many times. The chain joins TRBV11-2 to TRBJ1-1, with D hard to call. The CDR3 is made up of 16 amino acids. The germline CDR1 and CDR2 sequences are SGHAT and FQNNGV. V was cut by 5 bases and J by 1 base, with 17 bases left in between. CDR3 region: CASSPSGDTKNTEAFF. DNA of the CDR3: TGTGCCAGCAGCCCAAGTGGAGACACGAAGAACACTGAAGCTTTCTTT.

In this sample, this clonotype turned up a few times. The V and J genes are TRBV11-2 and TRBJ2-7; 8 positions match TRBD2. This CDR3 has 14 amino acids. J lost 2 bases, V lost 5 bases, and 5 bases had no gene match. Germline V gene sequence: CDR1 SGHAT, CDR2 FQNNGV. CDR3: CASSPSGLAYEQYF. The CDR3 DNA sequence: TGTGCCAGCAGCCCTAGCGGGTTGGCCTACGAGCAGTACTTC. Variable domain in full (rest from reference TRBV11-2 and TRBJ2-7): EAGVAQSPRYKIIEKRQSVAFWCNPISGHATLYWYQQILGQGPKLLIQFQNNGVVDDSQLPKDRFSAERLKGVDSTLKIQPAKLEDSAVYLCASSPSGLAYEQYFGPGTRLTVT.

The chain combines TRBV4-3 with TRBJ1-1; D is unresolved. V was clipped by 1 base and J by 1 base, with 7 bases between them. This CDR3 comprises 14 residues. In germline, CDR1 is LGHNA, CDR2 YSLEER. The CDR3 nucleotides are TGCGCCAGCAGCCAAGTTGGTGCGAACACTGAAGCTTTCTTT. This codes for CASSQVGANTEAFF.

This clonotype was seen only a few times. The V and J genes are TRBV20-1 and TRBJ1-1; D unresolved. This CDR3 is built from 13 residues. Germline CDR1 reads DFQATT; CDR2 reads SNEGSKA (reference sequence). V was pared by 6 bases and J by 5 bases, with 16 bases between. The CDR3 DNA is TGCAGTGCCCCCGGGATGAGAGGGACTGAAGCTTTCTTT. It specifies CSAPGMRGTEAFF.

In this sample, this clonotype turned up a few times. The gene calls are TRBV7-6 and TRBJ2-7; no reliable D call. With 5 bases removed from V and 0 bases from J, the gap between germline ends came to 8 bases. The CDR3 length is 13 residues. From germline, CDR1 is SGHVS and CDR2 FNYEAQ. The DNA for the CDR3 is TGTGCCAGCAGCGTTCAGAACTCCTACGAGCAGTACTTC. As protein: CASSVQNSYEQYF.

Only one count was recorded for this clonotype. A much larger clone differs by one base, so this may be a read error. The CDR3 loop reads CASSPGTGAYDYTF. The CDR3 region has the DNA TGTGCCAGCAGCCCCGGGACAGGGGCCTATGACTACACCTTC. The V call is TRBV7-9, the J call TRBJ1-2, with TRBD1 matching over 10 bases. This CDR3 is 14 amino acids long. The V gene's germline CDR1 is SEHNR and CDR2 FQNEAQ (reference sequence).

This clonotype was recorded many times. The CDR3 loop is CASSDLETQYF. The CDR3 coding sequence is TGTGCCAGCAGCGACTTGGAAACCCAGTACTTC. The chain is built from TRBV9 and TRBJ2-5; D unclear. The CDR3 covers 11 residues. The germline gives CDR1 SGDLS, CDR2 YYNGEE. With 3 bases removed from V and 8 bases from J, the gap between germline ends came to 8 bases. The whole variable domain, filled in from reference TRBV9 and TRBJ2-5, reads DSGVTQTPKHLITATGQRVTLRCSPRSGDLSVYWYQQSLDQGLQFLIQYYNGEERAKGNILERFSAQQFPDLHSELNLSSLELGDSALYFCASSDLETQYFGPGTRLLVL.

V is TRBV24-1 and J is TRBJ1-5, with 7 bases aligning to TRBD1. This CDR3 spans 14 amino acids. CDR1 KGHDR and CDR2 SFDVKD come from the germline V gene. Trimming cost V 7 bases and J 7 bases; bases outside gene matches: 9. CDR3 DNA: TGTGCCACCAGCTATCCGGGACAGCGCCAGCCCCAGCATTTT. This codes for CATSYPGQRQPQHF.

This clonotype has just a few counts. The chain is built from TRBV19 and TRBJ1-6; 7 positions agree with TRBD1. From germline, CDR1 is LNHDA and CDR2 SQIVND (reference sequence). The CDR3 is made up of 18 amino acids. Trimming cost V 3 bases and J 8 bases; bases outside gene matches: 16. CDR3 nucleotide sequence: TGTGCCAGTAGTATCGGCCATTTCAGGGGGAAAGAGGATTCACCCCTCCACTTT. It yields the protein CASSIGHFRGKEDSPLHF.

This clonotype was seen more than once but under ten times. V and J are TRBV6-6 and TRBJ1-1, with 8 bases fitting TRBD1. The germline gives CDR1 MNHNY, CDR2 SVGAGI (reference sequence). The V and J ends lost 6 bases and 6 bases, in that order; junction bases with no gene match: 6. CDR3 length equals 13 residues. CDR3 residues: CASSSGQGAEAFF. DNA of the CDR3: TGTGCCAGCAGCTCCGGACAGGGCGCTGAAGCTTTCTTT.

This clonotype was seen only a few times. This rearrangement joins TRBV24-1 to TRBJ1-4; D unclear. The CDR3 extends over 14 amino acids. Trimming shortened V by 8 bases and J by 0 bases, and 9 bases separated the two germline ends. Germline V gene lookup returns CDR1 KGHDR and CDR2 SFDVKD. In nucleotides, the CDR3 is TGTGCCACCAACCTGCGGGCAACTAATGAAAAACTGTTTTTT. Its protein product is CATNLRATNEKLFF.

About this clonotype itself: A much more abundant neighbour one base away suggests this may be a read error. The chain carries TRBV25-1 and TRBJ1-2; TRBD1 matches 8 bases. Unmatched junction bases numbered 7, after V lost 6 bases and J lost 4 bases. This CDR3 spans 14 amino acids. Germline lookup yields CDR1 MGHDK and CDR2 SYGVNS. CDR3 region: CASSSRDRIYGYTF. In DNA form, the CDR3 reads TGTGCCAGCAGCTCCCGGGACAGGATCTATGGCTACACCTTC.

The CDR3 loop reads CASKLGQGETQYF. The CDR3 DNA follows: TGTGCCAGCAAGTTAGGGCAGGGAGAGACCCAGTACTTC. The rearrangement uses TRBV25-1 and TRBJ2-5; maybe TRBD1 (5 bases). Germline V CDR1 and CDR2: MGHDK, SYGVNS. With 7 bases removed from V and 4 bases from J, the gap between germline ends came to 13 bases. The CDR3 extends over 13 amino acids.

This clonotype has just a few counts. The J gene is TRBJ2-7, the V gene TRBV5-1; the match to TRBD1 covers 9 bases. V dropped 0 bases and J dropped 3; count of bases not matched to a gene: 4. Germline-derived CDR1 and CDR2 are SGHRS and YFSETQ. This CDR3 region has 15 residues. The chain's CDR3 is CASSLVKDRGYEQYF. DNA for the CDR3: TGCGCCAGCAGCTTGGTAAAGGACAGGGGCTACGAGCAGTACTTC. The full variable domain, completed using reference TRBV5-1 and TRBJ2-7, is KAGVTQTPRYLIKTRGQQVTLSCSPISGHRSVSWYQQTPGQGLQFLFEYFSETQRNKGNFPGRFSGRQFSNSRSEMNVSTLELGDSALYLCASSLVKDRGYEQYFGPGTRLTVT.

This chain uses TRBV20-1 with TRBJ1-2; possibly TRBD1 for D (6 bases). V was clipped by 6 bases and J by 2 bases, with 10 bases between them. The CDR3 runs 12 residues. The germline V gene encodes CDR1 DFQATT and CDR2 SNEGSKA (reference sequence). CDR3 sequence: CSASGTNYGYTF. Written as DNA, the CDR3 is TGCAGTGCCTCCGGGACAAACTATGGCTACACCTTC.

This clonotype showed up just a few times. The chain has TRBV28 and TRBJ2-7; 9 nucleotides agree with TRBD2. The CDR3 is 15 residues long. V lost 3 bases to trimming and J lost 6 bases; unmatched junction nucleotides: 9. Germline CDR1 and CDR2: MDHEN and SYDVKM. The CDR3 sequence is CASSFRPSGVSEQYF. Written as DNA, the CDR3 is TGTGCCAGCAGTTTTCGCCCTAGCGGGGTGTCCGAGCAGTACTTC.

This clonotype was observed a handful of times. The V gene is TRBV9, the J gene TRBJ1-2, with D hard to call. V lost 4 bases and J 3 bases, leaving 16 bases between the germline ends. This CDR3 is built from 15 residues. Germline V gene sequence: CDR1 SGDLS, CDR2 YYNGEE. CDR3 protein: CASSQGNGNYYGYTF. The CDR3 coding sequence is TGTGCCAGCAGCCAAGGAAACGGGAATTACTATGGCTACACCTTC.

The rearrangement joins TRBV30 to TRBJ1-2; D possibly corresponds to TRBD1 (5 bases). Germline lookup yields CDR1 GTSNPN and CDR2 SVGIG (reference sequence). The CDR3 loop spans 16 amino acids. Trimming cost V 1 base and J 1 base, with 16 bases left between them. CDR3 residues: CAWSGQGVWVNYGYTF. In nucleotides, the CDR3 is TGTGCCTGGAGTGGGCAGGGTGTTTGGGTTAACTATGGCTACACCTTC.